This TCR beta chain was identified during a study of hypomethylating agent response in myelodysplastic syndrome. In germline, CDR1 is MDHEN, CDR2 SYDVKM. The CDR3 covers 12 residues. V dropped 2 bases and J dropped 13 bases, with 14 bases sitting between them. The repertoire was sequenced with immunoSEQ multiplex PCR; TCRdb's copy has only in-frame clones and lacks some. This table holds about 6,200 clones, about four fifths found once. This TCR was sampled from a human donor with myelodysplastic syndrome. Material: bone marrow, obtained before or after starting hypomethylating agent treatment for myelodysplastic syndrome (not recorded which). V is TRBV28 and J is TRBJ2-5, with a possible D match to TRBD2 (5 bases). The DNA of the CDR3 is TGTGCCAGCAGTTTAGGGGAGAGTCAATGGTACTTC. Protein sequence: CASSLGESQWYF.